These T cell receptor beta chains were read from a single sample in a study of control samples from healthy donors and cancer patients. Assay used: immunoSEQ multiplex PCR; TCRdb lists only in-frame clones, some missing. The sample comprises roughly 88,000 clones, approximately 90% of which are singletons, and approximately 1% rests with the top ten. Material: blood. All receptors derive from a woman between 25 and 40 years old in good health. CDR3s include the opening cysteine and the closing phenylalanine or tryptophan. D genes are given only for firm matches. Rows may omit the clone size; those that give it use once, few, many or a size class.

d_call: .
clone_size: .
v_call: TRBV28
j_call: TRBJ1-3
cdr3_nt: TGTGCCAGCAGTTTATCAGGGGCGATTTCTGGAAACACCATATATTTT
cdr3_aa: CASSLSGAISGNTIYF

d_call: .
clone_size: once
v_call: TRBV3-1/TRBV3-2
j_call: TRBJ1-2
cdr3_nt: TGTGCCAGCAGCCAAGATCTGGAGCATGGCTACACCTTC
cdr3_aa: CASSQDLEHGYTF

d_call: .
clone_size: .
v_call: TRBV5-4
j_call: TRBJ1-5
cdr3_nt: TGTGCCAGCAGCCAGGACGGCTTTGAGGGCAATCAGCCCCAGCATTTT
cdr3_aa: CASSQDGFEGNQPQHF

d_call: .
clone_size: .
v_call: TRBV7-7
j_call: TRBJ2-7
cdr3_nt: TGTGCCAGCAGCCCAGGACACGCCCTTTCCTACGAGCAGTACTTC
cdr3_aa: CASSPGHALSYEQYF

d_call: .
clone_size: .
v_call: TRBV5-1
j_call: TRBJ1-1
cdr3_nt: TGCGCCAGCAGCTTGGGTCCGGGGGGAGGGACTGAAGCTTTCTTT
cdr3_aa: CASSLGPGGGTEAFF

d_call: .
clone_size: .
v_call: TRBV30
j_call: TRBJ1-1
cdr3_nt: TGTGCCTGGAGTAGAGGGGTCACTGAAGCTTTCTTT
cdr3_aa: CAWSRGVTEAFF

d_call: TRBD2
clone_size: once
v_call: TRBV10-3
j_call: TRBJ2-5
cdr3_nt: TGTGCCACCAAAGCGGGAGGCCGGGGGGAGACCCAGTACTTC
cdr3_aa: CATKAGGRGETQYF

d_call: TRBD1
clone_size: .
v_call: TRBV6-1
j_call: TRBJ1-3
cdr3_nt: TGTGCCAGCAGTGAACTCAGACAGGGCTCTCGGAGAAACACCATATATTTT
cdr3_aa: CASSELRQGSRRNTIYF

d_call: .
clone_size: .
v_call: TRBV6-5
j_call: TRBJ2-2
cdr3_nt: TGTGCCAGCAGATGGGACTCCAACACCGGGGAGCTGTTTTTT
cdr3_aa: CASRWDSNTGELFF

d_call: .
clone_size: .
v_call: TRBV7-3
j_call: TRBJ2-1
cdr3_nt: TGTGCCAGCAGCTTATACACGGGTACGACCTACAATGAGCAGTTCTTC
cdr3_aa: CASSLYTGTTYNEQFF

d_call: TRBD1
clone_size: .
v_call: TRBV6-5
j_call: TRBJ1-5
cdr3_nt: TGTGCCAGCAGCCCCGGGACAGGGAGGAATCAGCCCCAGCATTTT
cdr3_aa: CASSPGTGRNQPQHF

d_call: TRBD1
clone_size: .
v_call: TRBV5-1
j_call: TRBJ1-1
cdr3_nt: TGCGCCAGCAGCTTCCTACAGGGGGCAGATAGCACTGAAGCTTTCTTT
cdr3_aa: CASSFLQGADSTEAFF

d_call: .
clone_size: .
v_call: TRBV11-2
j_call: TRBJ1-1
cdr3_nt: TGTGCCATCCGTCCTAGCCCCACCCAGGAAGCTTTCTTT
cdr3_aa: CAIRPSPTQEAFF